The rows below give T cell receptor beta chains drawn from one sample of a study of PD-1 blockade in mismatch repair-deficient tumors. Sequenced by immunoSEQ multiplex PCR; TCRdb stores in-frame clones only, minus some. The sample shows approximately 80,000 clones, approximately 81% of them seen only once. Sequenced material: peripheral blood, taken 44 weeks after starting pembrolizumab. All receptors derive from an adult with mismatch repair-deficient cancer. Each CDR3 is given with its conserved first and last residue. D genes are given only for firm matches. Expanded clones are given a class, and other clones once, few, many or no size at all.

NA once TRBJ2-7 14 TRBV6-6 CASGGKTRPREQYF TGTGCCAGCGGTGGGAAGACTCGGCCGCGCGAGCAGTACTTC
NA NA TRBJ2-5 14 TRBV10-3 CAINEGGFMETQYF TGTGCCATCAACGAAGGGGGATTCATGGAGACCCAGTACTTC
NA NA TRBJ2-3 13 TRBV5-1 CASREGSTDTQYF TGCGCCAGCAGAGAAGGAAGCACAGATACGCAGTATTTT
NA NA TRBJ2-7 15 TRBV4-1 CASSQTSLISYEQYF TGCGCCAGCAGCCAAACTAGCTTAATCTCCTACGAGCAGTACTTC
NA NA TRBJ1-1 13 TRBV29-1 CSVEAPGITEAFF TGCAGCGTTGAGGCCCCGGGGATCACTGAAGCTTTCTTT
NA NA TRBJ1-1 14 TRBV5-6 CASSLILPNTEAFF TGTGCCAGCAGCTTAATACTACCGAACACTGAAGCTTTCTTT
NA NA TRBJ1-4 11 TRBV14 CASSQEEKLFF TGTGCCAGCAGCCAAGAAGAAAAACTGTTTTTT
TRBD1 NA TRBJ2-4 13 TRBV11-1 CASSTGQGHIQYF TGTGCCAGCAGCACGGGACAGGGCCACATTCAGTACTTC
NA NA TRBJ2-7 15 TRBV5-4 CASSLVGGLSYEQYF TGTGCCAGCAGCTTGGTTGGGGGTCTCTCCTACGAGCAGTACTTC
TRBD2 NA TRBJ2-7 15 TRBV4-1 CASSLNSGRVPEQYF TGCGCCAGCAGCCTGAATAGCGGGAGGGTTCCCGAGCAGTACTTC
NA once TRBJ2-7 13 TRBV11-2 CASSLSGFYEQYF TGTGCCAGCAGCTTATCTGGCTTTTACGAGCAGTACTTC
TRBD2 NA TRBJ2-3 16 TRBV7-9 CASSTTGTSGSDTQYF TGTGCCAGCAGCACAACTGGGACTAGCGGTTCAGATACGCAGTATTTT
TRBD1 NA TRBJ1-1 14 TRBV5-1 CASTFDRANTEAFF TGCGCCAGCACCTTCGACAGGGCGAACACTGAAGCTTTCTTT
NA NA TRBJ2-2 16 TRBV7-6 CASSLDVAGTTGELFF TGTGCCAGCAGCTTAGATGTTGCGGGTACAACCGGGGAGCTGTTTTTT
NA NA TRBJ1-2 13 TRBV6-5 CASTLSGYGGYTF TGTGCCAGCACCTTGAGTGGATACGGAGGCTACACCTTC
NA NA TRBJ2-6 15 TRBV4-1 CASSQETSGANVLTF TGCGCCAGCAGCCAAGAGACCTCTGGGGCCAACGTCCTGACTTTC
NA NA TRBJ2-3 13 TRBV6-6 CASSYSNGDTQYF TGTGCCAGCAGTTACTCGAACGGGGATACGCAGTATTTT
TRBD1 NA TRBJ1-1 14 TRBV28 CASSPQQGVTEAFF TGTGCCAGCAGTCCCCAACAGGGGGTCACTGAAGCTTTCTTT
TRBD2 NA TRBJ2-1 14 TRBV6-5 CASSYPGTSRVQFF TGTGCCAGCAGTTACCCCGGGACTAGTCGCGTGCAGTTCTTC
NA NA TRBJ1-5 16 TRBV21-1 CASSKIPQGVTQPQHF TGTGCCAGCAGCAAGATCCCACAGGGGGTCACTCAGCCCCAGCATTTT
NA few TRBJ1-1 13 TRBV2 CASRSSGNTEAFF TGTGCCAGCCGTTCCTCGGGGAACACTGAAGCTTTCTTT
TRBD2 few TRBJ2-7 15 TRBV5-1 CASSLGTSGLYEQYF TGCGCCAGCAGCTTGGGTACTAGCGGGCTATACGAGCAGTACTTC
NA NA TRBJ2-5 15 TRBV15 CATSRSAGARETQYF TGTGCCACCAGCAGGTCAGCAGGGGCACGGGAGACCCAGTACTTC
NA NA TRBJ2-5 12 TRBV7-2 CASSLGVETQYF TGTGCCAGCAGCTTGGGGGTCGAGACCCAGTACTTC
NA NA TRBJ2-5 14 TRBV11-1 CASSLLGARGTQYF TGTGCCAGCAGCTTACTCGGGGCGAGGGGGACCCAGTACTTC
TRBD1 NA TRBJ1-2 13 TRBV5-6 CASSPPTGIGYTF TGTGCCAGCAGCCCGCCGACAGGGATCGGCTACACCTTC
TRBD2 NA TRBJ2-1 15 TRBV15 CATSSISGSHNEQFF TGTGCCACCAGCAGTATTAGCGGGAGCCACAATGAGCAGTTCTTC
TRBD1 NA TRBJ1-2 15 TRBV28 CASRTSGQGFYGYTF TGTGCCAGCAGGACATCAGGACAGGGGTTTTATGGCTACACCTTC
TRBD2 NA TRBJ2-3 16 TRBV11-2 CASSFLGTSGTDTQYF TGTGCCAGCAGCTTTTTAGGGACTAGCGGCACAGATACGCAGTATTTT
TRBD1 NA TRBJ1-1 14 TRBV11-3 CASSPGQGWTEAFF TGTGCCAGCAGCCCGGGACAGGGGTGGACTGAAGCTTTCTTT
NA few TRBJ1-3 11 TRBV28 CASSSANTIYF TGTGCCAGCAGTTCAGCAAACACCATATATTTT
NA NA TRBJ2-5 15 TRBV5-1 CASSFGQGKGETQYF TGCGCCAGCAGCTTCGGCCAGGGCAAGGGGGAGACCCAGTACTTC